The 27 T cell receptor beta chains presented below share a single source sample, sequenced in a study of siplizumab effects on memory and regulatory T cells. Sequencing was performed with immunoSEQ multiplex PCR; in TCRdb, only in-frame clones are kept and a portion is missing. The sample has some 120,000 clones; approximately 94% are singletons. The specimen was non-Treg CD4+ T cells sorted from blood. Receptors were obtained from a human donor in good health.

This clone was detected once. The CDR3 DNA reads as TGCGCCAGCAGCCTAGCGGGGGGCCGACTCAATGAGCAGTTCTTC. Translated, it gives CASSLAGGRLNEQFF. This rearrangement joins TRBV5-1 to TRBJ2-1, with TRBD2 matching over 11 bases. This CDR3 contains 15 residues. Germline CDR1 and CDR2: SGHRS and YFSETQ. Trimming took 4 bases from V and 6 from J; bases not matched to a gene: 6.

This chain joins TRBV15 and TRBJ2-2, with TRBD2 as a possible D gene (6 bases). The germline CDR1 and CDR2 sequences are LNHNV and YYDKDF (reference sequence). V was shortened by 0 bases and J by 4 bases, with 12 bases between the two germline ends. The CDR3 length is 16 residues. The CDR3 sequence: CATSREWVGGTGELFF. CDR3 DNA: TGTGCCACCAGCAGAGAGTGGGTCGGGGGCACCGGGGAGCTGTTTTTT.

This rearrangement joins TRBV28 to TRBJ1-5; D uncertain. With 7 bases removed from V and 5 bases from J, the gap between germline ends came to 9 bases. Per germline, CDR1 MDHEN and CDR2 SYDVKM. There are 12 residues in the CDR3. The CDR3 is CASTVEDQPQHF. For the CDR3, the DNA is TGTGCCAGCACTGTCGAGGATCAGCCCCAGCATTTT. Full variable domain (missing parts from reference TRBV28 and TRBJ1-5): DVKVTQSSRYLVKRTGEKVFLECVQDMDHENMFWYRQDPGLGLRLIYFSYDVKMKEKGDIPEGYSVSREKKERFSLILESASTNQTSMYLCASTVEDQPQHFGDGTRLSIL.

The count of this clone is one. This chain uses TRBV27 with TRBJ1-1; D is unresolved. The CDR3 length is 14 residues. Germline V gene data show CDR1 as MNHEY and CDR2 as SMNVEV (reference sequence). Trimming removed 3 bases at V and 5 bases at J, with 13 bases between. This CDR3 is CASSFSGKRTEAFF. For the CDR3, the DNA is TGTGCCAGCAGTTTTTCGGGAAAGAGGACTGAAGCTTTCTTT.

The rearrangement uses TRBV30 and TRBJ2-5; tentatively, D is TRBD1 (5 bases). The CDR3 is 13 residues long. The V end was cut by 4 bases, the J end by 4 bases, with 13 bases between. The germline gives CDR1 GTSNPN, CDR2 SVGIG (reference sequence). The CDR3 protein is CAWKAGLGETQYF. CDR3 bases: TGTGCCTGGAAGGCAGGGCTTGGAGAGACCCAGTACTTC.

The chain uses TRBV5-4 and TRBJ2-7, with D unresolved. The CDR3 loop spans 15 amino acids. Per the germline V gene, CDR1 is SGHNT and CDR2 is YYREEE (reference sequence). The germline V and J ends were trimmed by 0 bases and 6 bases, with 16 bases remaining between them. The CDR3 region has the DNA TGTGCCAGCAGCTTGGGTGGGTCTAAAGATCTCGAGCAGTACTTC. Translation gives CASSLGGSKDLEQYF.

The CDR3 DNA reads TGCGCCAGCAGCCAAGTGTTGGGGGGGCAAGAGACCCAGTACTTC. This sequence encodes CASSQVLGGQETQYF. This chain links TRBV4-1 with TRBJ2-5, with 7 bases aligning to TRBD2. Per the germline V gene, CDR1 is MGHRA and CDR2 is YSYEKL. V shed 1 base, J shed 2 bases, and the junction held 4 bases outside the gene matches. There are 15 residues in the CDR3.

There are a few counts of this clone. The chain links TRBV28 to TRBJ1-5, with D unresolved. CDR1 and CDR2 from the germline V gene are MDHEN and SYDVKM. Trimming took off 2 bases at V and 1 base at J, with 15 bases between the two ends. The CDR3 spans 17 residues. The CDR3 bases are TGTGCCAGCAGTTTACCCCCTCGGGTTAGGAGCAATCAGCCCCAGCATTTT. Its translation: CASSLPPRVRSNQPQHF.

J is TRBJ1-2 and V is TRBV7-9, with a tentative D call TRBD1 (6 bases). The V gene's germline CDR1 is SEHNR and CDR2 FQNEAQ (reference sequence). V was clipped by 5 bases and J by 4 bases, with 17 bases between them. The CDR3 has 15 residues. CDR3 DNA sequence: TGTGCCAGCAGCGCCTCACGACAGGACCCCTATGGCTACACCTTC. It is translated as CASSASRQDPYGYTF.

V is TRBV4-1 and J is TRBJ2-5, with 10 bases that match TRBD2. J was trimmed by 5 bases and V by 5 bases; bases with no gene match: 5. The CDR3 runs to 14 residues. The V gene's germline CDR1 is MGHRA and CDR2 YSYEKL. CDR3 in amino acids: CASSSGGAGETQYF. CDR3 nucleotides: TGCGCCAGCAGCAGCGGGGGGGCAGGGGAGACCCAGTACTTC.

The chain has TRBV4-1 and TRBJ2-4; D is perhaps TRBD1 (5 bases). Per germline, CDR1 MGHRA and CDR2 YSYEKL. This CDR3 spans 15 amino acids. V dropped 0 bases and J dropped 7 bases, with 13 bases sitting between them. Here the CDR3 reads CASSQDKGVGNIQYF. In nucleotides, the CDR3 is TGCGCCAGCAGCCAAGATAAAGGGGTGGGGAACATTCAGTACTTC.

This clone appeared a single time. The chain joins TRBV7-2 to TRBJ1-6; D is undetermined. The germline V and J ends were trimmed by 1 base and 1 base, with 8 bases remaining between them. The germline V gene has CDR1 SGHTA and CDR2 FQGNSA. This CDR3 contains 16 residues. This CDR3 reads CASSLEYASYNSPLHF. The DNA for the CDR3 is TGTGCCAGCAGCTTAGAATATGCGTCCTATAATTCACCCCTCCACTTT.

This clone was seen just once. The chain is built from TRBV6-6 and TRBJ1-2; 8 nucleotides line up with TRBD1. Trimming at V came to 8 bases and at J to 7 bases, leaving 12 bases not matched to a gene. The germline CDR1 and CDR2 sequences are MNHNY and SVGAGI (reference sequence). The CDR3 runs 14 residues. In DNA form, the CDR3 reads TGTGCCAGCGTTCAAGGACAGGGAAGGGGTGGCTACACCTTC. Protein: CASVQGQGRGGYTF.

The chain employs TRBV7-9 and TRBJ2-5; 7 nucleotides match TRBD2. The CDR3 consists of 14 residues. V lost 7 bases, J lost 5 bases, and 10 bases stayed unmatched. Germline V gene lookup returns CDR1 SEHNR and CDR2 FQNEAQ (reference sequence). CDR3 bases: TGTGCCAGCATTCTCTGGGGAGGGTTTGAGACCCAGTACTTC. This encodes CASILWGGFETQYF.

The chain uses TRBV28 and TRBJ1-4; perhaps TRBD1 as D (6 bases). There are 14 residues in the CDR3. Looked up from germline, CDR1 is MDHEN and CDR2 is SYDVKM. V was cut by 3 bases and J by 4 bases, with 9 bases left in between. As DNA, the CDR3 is TGTGCCAGCAGTTTTGGGGGGCTTAATGAAAAACTGTTTTTT. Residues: CASSFGGLNEKLFF.

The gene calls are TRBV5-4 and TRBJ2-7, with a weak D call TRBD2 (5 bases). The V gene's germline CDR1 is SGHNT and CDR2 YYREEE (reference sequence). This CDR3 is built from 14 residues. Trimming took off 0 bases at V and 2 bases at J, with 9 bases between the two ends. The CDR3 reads CASSLDSGTYEQYF. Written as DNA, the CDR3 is TGTGCCAGCAGCTTGGATTCGGGGACCTACGAGCAGTACTTC.

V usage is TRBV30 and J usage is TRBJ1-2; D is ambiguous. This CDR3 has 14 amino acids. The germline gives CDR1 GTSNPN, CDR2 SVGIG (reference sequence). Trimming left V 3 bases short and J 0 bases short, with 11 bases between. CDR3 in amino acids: CAWRRGEANYGYTF. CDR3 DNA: TGTGCCTGGAGACGCGGAGAAGCTAACTATGGCTACACCTTC.

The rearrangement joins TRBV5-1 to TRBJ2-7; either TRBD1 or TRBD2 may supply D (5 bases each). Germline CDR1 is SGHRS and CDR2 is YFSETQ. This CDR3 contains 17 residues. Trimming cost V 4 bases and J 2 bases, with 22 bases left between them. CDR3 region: CASSPLHGTGKAYEQYF. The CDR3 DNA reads TGCGCCAGCAGCCCGCTCCATGGGACGGGGAAAGCCTACGAGCAGTACTTC.

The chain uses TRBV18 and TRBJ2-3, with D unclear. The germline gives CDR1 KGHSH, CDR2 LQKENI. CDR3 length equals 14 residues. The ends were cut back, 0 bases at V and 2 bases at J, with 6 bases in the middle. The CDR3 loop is CASSPPVNTDTQYF. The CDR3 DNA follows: TGTGCCAGCTCACCACCCGTCAACACAGATACGCAGTATTTT.

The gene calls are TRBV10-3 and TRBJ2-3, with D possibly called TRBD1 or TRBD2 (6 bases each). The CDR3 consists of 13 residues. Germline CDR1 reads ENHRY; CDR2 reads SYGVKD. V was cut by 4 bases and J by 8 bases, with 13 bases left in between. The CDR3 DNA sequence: TGTGCCATCAGTGGAATTGAGGGGGGTACGCAGTATTTT. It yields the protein CAISGIEGGTQYF.

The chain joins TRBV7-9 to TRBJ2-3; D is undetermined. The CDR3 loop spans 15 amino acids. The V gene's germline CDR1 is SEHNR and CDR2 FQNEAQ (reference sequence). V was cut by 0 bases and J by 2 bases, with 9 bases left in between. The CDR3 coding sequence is TGTGCCAGCAGCTTAGCTGCACAGCTCACAGATACGCAGTATTTT. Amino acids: CASSLAAQLTDTQYF.

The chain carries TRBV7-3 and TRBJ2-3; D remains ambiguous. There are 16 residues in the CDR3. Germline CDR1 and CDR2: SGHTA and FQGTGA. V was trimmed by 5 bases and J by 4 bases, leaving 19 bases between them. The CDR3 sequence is CASSPSPAQPPDTQYF. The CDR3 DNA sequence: TGTGCCAGCAGCCCCTCGCCGGCCCAGCCCCCAGATACGCAGTATTTT.

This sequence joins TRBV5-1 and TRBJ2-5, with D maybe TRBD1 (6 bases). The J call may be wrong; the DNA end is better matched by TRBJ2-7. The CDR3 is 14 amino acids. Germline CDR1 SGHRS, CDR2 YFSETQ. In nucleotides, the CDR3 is TGCGCCAGCAGCTTGGAGGGACATTCCTACGAGCAGTACTTC. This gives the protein CASSLEGHSYEQYF.

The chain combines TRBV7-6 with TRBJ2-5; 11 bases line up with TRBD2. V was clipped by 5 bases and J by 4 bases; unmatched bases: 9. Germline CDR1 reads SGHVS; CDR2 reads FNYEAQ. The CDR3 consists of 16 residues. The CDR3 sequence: CASSDETSGSLETQYF. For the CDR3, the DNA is TGTGCCAGCAGCGACGAAACTAGCGGGAGTTTAGAGACCCAGTACTTC. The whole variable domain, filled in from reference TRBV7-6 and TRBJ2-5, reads GAGVSQSPRYKVTKRGQDVALRCDPISGHVSLYWYRQALGQGPEFLTYFNYEAQQDKSGLPNDRFSAERPEGSISTLTIQRTEQRDSAMYRCASSDETSGSLETQYFGPGTRLLVL.

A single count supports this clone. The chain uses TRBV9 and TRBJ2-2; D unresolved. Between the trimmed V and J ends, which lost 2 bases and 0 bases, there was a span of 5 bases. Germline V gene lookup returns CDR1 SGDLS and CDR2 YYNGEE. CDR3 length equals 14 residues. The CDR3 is CASSVSSNTGELFF. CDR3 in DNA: TGTGCCAGCAGCGTGTCATCGAACACCGGGGAGCTGTTTTTT.

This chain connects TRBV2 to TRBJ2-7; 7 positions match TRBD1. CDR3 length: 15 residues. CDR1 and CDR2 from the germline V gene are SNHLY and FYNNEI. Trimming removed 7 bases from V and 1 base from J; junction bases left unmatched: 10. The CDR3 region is CASTEQGTQSYEQYF. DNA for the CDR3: TGTGCCAGCACCGAACAGGGGACGCAATCCTACGAGCAGTACTTC.

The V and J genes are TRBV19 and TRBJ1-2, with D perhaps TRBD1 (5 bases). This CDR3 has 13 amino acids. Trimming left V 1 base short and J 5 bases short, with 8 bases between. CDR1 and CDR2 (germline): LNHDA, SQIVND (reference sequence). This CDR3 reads CASSIGGSYGYTF. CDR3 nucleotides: TGTGCCAGTAGTATAGGGGGCAGTTATGGCTACACCTTC.